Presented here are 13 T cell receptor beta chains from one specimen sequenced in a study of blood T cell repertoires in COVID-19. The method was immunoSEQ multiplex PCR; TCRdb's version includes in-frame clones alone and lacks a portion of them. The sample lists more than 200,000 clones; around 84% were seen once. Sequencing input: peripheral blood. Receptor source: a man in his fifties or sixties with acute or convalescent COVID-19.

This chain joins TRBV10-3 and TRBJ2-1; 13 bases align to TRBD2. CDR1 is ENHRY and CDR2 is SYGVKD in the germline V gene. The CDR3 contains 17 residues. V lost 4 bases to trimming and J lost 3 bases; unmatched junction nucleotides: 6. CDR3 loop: CAISAGLAGEGYNEQFF. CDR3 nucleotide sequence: TGTGCCATCAGTGCAGGACTAGCGGGAGAGGGCTACAATGAGCAGTTCTTC.

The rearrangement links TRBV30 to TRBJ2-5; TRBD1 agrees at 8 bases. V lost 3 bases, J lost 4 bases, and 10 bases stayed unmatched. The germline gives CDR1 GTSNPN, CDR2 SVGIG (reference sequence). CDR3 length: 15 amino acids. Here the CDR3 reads CAWSLLGTGSETQYF. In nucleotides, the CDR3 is TGTGCCTGGAGCCTCCTCGGGACAGGATCAGAGACCCAGTACTTC.

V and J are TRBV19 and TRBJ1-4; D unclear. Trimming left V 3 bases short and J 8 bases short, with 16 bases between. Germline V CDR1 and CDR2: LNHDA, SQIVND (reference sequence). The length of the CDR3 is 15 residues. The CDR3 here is CASSMVSTAAEKLFF. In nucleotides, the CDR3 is TGTGCCAGTAGTATGGTGAGCACAGCCGCCGAAAAACTGTTTTTT.

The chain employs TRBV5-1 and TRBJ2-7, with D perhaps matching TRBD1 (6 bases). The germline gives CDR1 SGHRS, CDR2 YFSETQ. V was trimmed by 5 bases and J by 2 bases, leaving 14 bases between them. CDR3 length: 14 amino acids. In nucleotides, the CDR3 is TGCGCCAGCAGATCAGGGGACCTCCCCTACGAGCAGTACTTC. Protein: CASRSGDLPYEQYF. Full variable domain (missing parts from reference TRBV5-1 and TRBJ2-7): KAGVTQTPRYLIKTRGQQVTLSCSPISGHRSVSWYQQTPGQGLQFLFEYFSETQRNKGNFPGRFSGRQFSNSRSEMNVSTLELGDSALYLCASRSGDLPYEQYFGPGTRLTVT.

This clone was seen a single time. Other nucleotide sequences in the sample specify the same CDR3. The CDR3 spells CASGLGGNTEAFF. Here the CDR3 DNA reads TGTGCTAGTGGCCTCGGGGGGAACACTGAAGCTTTCTTT. The gene calls are TRBV12-5 and TRBJ1-1; TRBD1 is a possible D gene (5 bases). Germline CDR1 and CDR2: LGHNT and FRNRAP. This CDR3 is 13 amino acids long. With 6 bases removed from V and 1 base from J, the gap between germline ends came to 9 bases.

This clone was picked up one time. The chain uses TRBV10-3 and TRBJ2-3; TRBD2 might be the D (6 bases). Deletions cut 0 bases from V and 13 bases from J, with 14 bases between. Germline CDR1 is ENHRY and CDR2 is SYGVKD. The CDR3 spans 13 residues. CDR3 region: CAISESETGGKYF. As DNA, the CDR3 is TGTGCCATCAGTGAGTCTGAGACTGGCGGGAAGTATTTT.

The CDR3 sequence: CASSWQGGLGDTQYF. For the CDR3, the DNA is TGCGCCAGCAGTTGGCAGGGGGGCTTGGGAGATACGCAGTATTTT. This chain connects TRBV4-1 to TRBJ2-3; TRBD1 might be the D (7 bases). With 6 bases removed from V and 5 bases from J, the gap between germline ends came to 18 bases. From germline, CDR1 is MGHRA and CDR2 YSYEKL. This CDR3 contains 15 residues.

CDR3 sequence (DNA): TGTGCCAGCAGCTTTCTTAGCACAGATACGCAGTATTTT. This translates into CASSFLSTDTQYF. The chain uses TRBV11-2 and TRBJ2-3; D unresolved. The CDR3 extends over 13 amino acids. The germline gives CDR1 SGHAT, CDR2 FQNNGV. V was pared by 3 bases and J by 0 bases, with 4 bases between.

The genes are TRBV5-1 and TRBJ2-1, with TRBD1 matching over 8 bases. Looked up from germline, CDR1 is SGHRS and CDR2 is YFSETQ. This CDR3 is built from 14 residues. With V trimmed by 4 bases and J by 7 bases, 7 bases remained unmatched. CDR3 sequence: CASSRVTGGNEQFF. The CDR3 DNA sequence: TGCGCCAGCAGCAGGGTTACAGGGGGTAATGAGCAGTTCTTC.

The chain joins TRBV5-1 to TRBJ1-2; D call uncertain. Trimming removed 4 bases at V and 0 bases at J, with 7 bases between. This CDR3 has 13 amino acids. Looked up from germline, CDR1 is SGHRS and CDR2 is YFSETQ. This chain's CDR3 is CASSIGTNYGYTF. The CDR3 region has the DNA TGCGCCAGCAGCATCGGGACTAACTATGGCTACACCTTC.

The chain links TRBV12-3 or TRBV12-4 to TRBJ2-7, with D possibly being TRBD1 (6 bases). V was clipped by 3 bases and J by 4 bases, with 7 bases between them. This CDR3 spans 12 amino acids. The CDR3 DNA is TGTGCCAGCAGTTTTCAGGGGTACGAGCAGTACTTC. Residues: CASSFQGYEQYF.

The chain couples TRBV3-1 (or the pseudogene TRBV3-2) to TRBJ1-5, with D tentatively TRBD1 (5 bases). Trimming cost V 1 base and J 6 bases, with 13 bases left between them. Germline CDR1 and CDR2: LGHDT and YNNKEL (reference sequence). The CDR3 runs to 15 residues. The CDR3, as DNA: TGTGCCAGCAGCCAAGTTCCGACAGCTACTCAGCCCCAGCATTTT. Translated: CASSQVPTATQPQHF.

CDR3: CASTDRATPSGANVLTF. DNA for the CDR3: TGTGCCAGTACTGACAGGGCCACCCCCTCTGGGGCCAACGTCCTGACTTTC. V is TRBV19 and J is TRBJ2-6, with 7 bases aligning to TRBD1. This CDR3 is built from 17 residues. V dropped 7 bases and J dropped 0; count of bases not matched to a gene: 9. Germline V gene sequence: CDR1 LNHDA, CDR2 SQIVND (reference sequence). Full variable domain (rest looked up from reference TRBV19 and TRBJ2-6): DGGITQSPKYLFRKEGQNVTLSCEQNLNHDAMYWYRQDPGQGLRLIYYSQIVNDFQKGDIAEGYSVSREKKESFPLTVTSAQKNPTAFYLCASTDRATPSGANVLTFGAGSRLTVL.